A single sample gave rise to the 17 T cell receptor beta chains below, sequenced in a study of cytomegalovirus exposure and HLA in healthy donors. Primers included in the PCR were 60 Vbeta and 13 Jbeta primers. Profiled with immunoSEQ multiplex PCR; TCRdb holds only in-frame clones, not every one. The sample records tens of thousands of clones, 65% to 80% being singletons. The sequenced sample consisted of PBMCs. The source of these receptors is a man between 65 and 80 years old in good health and CMV-seronegative.

The chain joins TRBV10-1 to TRBJ2-4; 8 nucleotides align to TRBD1. This CDR3 is built from 14 residues. Germline V lookup: CDR1 WNHNN, CDR2 SYGVQD (reference sequence). The V and J ends lost 5 bases and 8 bases, in that order; junction bases with no gene match: 8. The CDR3 spells CASSTDRDGDIQYF. As DNA, the CDR3 is TGCGCCAGCAGTACGGACAGGGACGGGGACATTCAGTACTTC.

This chain links TRBV21-1 with TRBJ1-5. TRBV21-1 is a known pseudogene. CDR3 size: 16 residues. The CDR3 sequence is CASSKGEGSSNQPQHF. CDR3 sequence (DNA): TGTGCCAGCAGCAAAGGAGAGGGTTCAAGCAATCAGCCCCAGCATTTT.

In DNA form, the CDR3 reads TGTGCCAGTAGTTTCCTGACAGGGATTAATTCACCCCTCCACTTT. Amino acid sequence: CASSFLTGINSPLHF. This rearrangement joins TRBV19 to TRBJ1-6; 7 nucleotides agree with TRBD1. Germline V CDR1 and CDR2: LNHDA, SQIVND (reference sequence). J lost 6 bases, V lost 5 bases, and 7 bases had no gene match. This CDR3 comprises 15 residues.

The chain joins TRBV10-3 to TRBJ1-2; 9 nucleotides align to TRBD1. The V gene's germline CDR1 is ENHRY and CDR2 SYGVKD. The CDR3 length is 13 residues. With 4 bases clipped from V and 4 bases from J, the junction kept 1 base outside the gene matches. CDR3 sequence reads: CAISGQGVYGYTF. CDR3 nucleotides: TGTGCCATCAGTGGACAGGGGGTCTATGGCTACACCTTC.

The rearrangement uses TRBV7-9 and TRBJ2-1; D unclear. CDR3 length: 12 residues. V was clipped by 1 base and J by 8 bases, with 6 bases between them. Germline values: CDR1 SEHNR, CDR2 FQNEAQ (reference sequence). The DNA of the CDR3 is TGTGCCAGCAGCTTAGTTTTCGATGAGCAGTTCTTC. Translation: CASSLVFDEQFF. Combining the CDR3 with reference TRBV7-9 and TRBJ2-1 gives the whole variable domain DTGVSQNPRHKITKRGQNVTFRCDPISEHNRLYWYRQTLGQGPEFLTYFQNEAQLEKSRLLSDRFSAERPKGSFSTLEIQRTEQGDSAMYLCASSLVFDEQFFGPGTRLTVL.

This clone has more than one count but fewer than ten. The chain has TRBV4-2 and TRBJ1-3; 10 bases agree with TRBD1. Germline CDR1 is LGHNA and CDR2 is YNFKEQ. J lost 2 bases, V lost 1 base, and 5 bases had no gene match. CDR3 length equals 17 residues. In DNA, the CDR3 is TGTGCCAGCAGCCAAGGTCTAGGACAGGGGGCTGGAAACACCATATATTTT. Translating it yields CASSQGLGQGAGNTIYF.

This clone was seen a single time. The chain recombines TRBV19 with TRBJ1-6, with 11 positions matching TRBD1. Germline trimming cut 3 bases from V and 7 bases from J; bases unmatched to any gene: 5. The germline V gene encodes CDR1 LNHDA and CDR2 SQIVND (reference sequence). CDR3 length equals 16 residues. The CDR3 here is CASSIGQGAENSPLHF. CDR3 in DNA: TGTGCCAGTAGTATCGGACAGGGGGCTGAAAATTCACCCCTCCACTTT.

The V gene is TRBV18, the J gene TRBJ2-1; perhaps TRBD2 as D (5 bases). V lost 6 bases, J lost 9 bases, and 18 bases lay in between. Germline CDR1 reads KGHSH; CDR2 reads LQKENI. The CDR3 runs to 14 residues. As DNA, the CDR3 is TGTGCCAGCTCGCCCGGGCCCCCGGGGATTGAGCAGTTCTTC. This codes for CASSPGPPGIEQFF.

This clone was counted between two and nine times. CDR3 amino acids: CASRRTGENTEAFF. As DNA, the CDR3 is TGTGCCAGCAGGCGGACAGGTGAGAACACTGAAGCTTTCTTT. The chain uses TRBV7-8 and TRBJ1-1, with 7 nucleotides matching TRBD1. The length of the CDR3 is 14 residues. The trim removed 6 bases at V and 1 base at J, leaving 5 bases unmatched. CDR1 SGHVS and CDR2 FQNEAQ come from the germline V gene.

This clone was counted a single time. The genes are TRBV28 and TRBJ1-5, with 7 bases identical to TRBD1. J was trimmed by 4 bases and V by 6 bases; bases with no gene match: 6. CDR1 is MDHEN and CDR2 is SYDVKM in the germline V gene. The CDR3 length is 14 residues. This CDR3 reads CASSSGQVNQPQHF. The CDR3 region has the DNA TGTGCCAGCAGCTCTGGACAGGTAAATCAGCCCCAGCATTTT.

This clone was counted only a few times. The CDR3 region has the DNA TGTGCCACCGGACAGGCCGCTAACTATGGCTACACCTTC. As protein: CATGQAANYGYTF. The V gene is TRBV28, the J gene TRBJ1-2, with 7 bases fitting TRBD1. This CDR3 spans 13 amino acids. Trimming at V came to 10 bases and at J to 0 bases, leaving 5 bases not matched to a gene. Germline V CDR1 and CDR2: MDHEN, SYDVKM.

This clone was detected once. The rearrangement uses TRBV2 and TRBJ1-4; the match to TRBD1 covers 7 bases. Germline V gene sequence: CDR1 SNHLY, CDR2 FYNNEI. With 9 bases clipped from V and 6 bases from J, the junction kept 13 bases outside the gene matches. The CDR3 is 15 amino acids. The CDR3 loop is CASQNYRGGDEKLFF. The CDR3 bases are TGTGCCAGTCAGAATTACAGGGGTGGTGATGAAAAACTGTTTTTT. The complete variable domain, with remaining parts taken from reference TRBV2 and TRBJ1-4, reads EPEVTQTPSHQVTQMGQEVILRCVPISNHLYFYWYRQILGQKVEFLVSFYNNEISEKSEIFDDQFSVERPDGSNFTLKIRSTKLEDSAMYFCASQNYRGGDEKLFFGSGTQLSVL.

The chain combines TRBV28 with TRBJ1-1, with D maybe TRBD1 (6 bases). The CDR3 extends over 17 amino acids. Germline CDR1 reads MDHEN; CDR2 reads SYDVKM. The ends were cut back, 6 bases at V and 2 bases at J, with 22 bases in the middle. The CDR3 DNA is TGTGCCAGCAGCCCCACTCACAGGGTTGGGGGTAACACTGAAGCTTTCTTT. Translating it yields CASSPTHRVGGNTEAFF.

The chain has TRBV5-4 and TRBJ1-6; 8 nucleotides agree with TRBD1. Germline values: CDR1 SGHNT, CDR2 YYREEE (reference sequence). After removal of 0 bases from V and 9 bases from J, the junction contained 8 bases not matched to a gene. The CDR3 covers 16 residues. The DNA of the CDR3 is TGTGCCAGCAGCTTGGCCCCTGGGCAGGGGGCTTCACCCCTCCACTTT. It yields the protein CASSLAPGQGASPLHF. The entire variable domain, with the rest obtained from reference TRBV5-4 and TRBJ1-6, is as follows: ETGVTQSPTHLIKTRGQQVTLRCSSQSGHNTVSWYQQALGQGPQFIFQYYREEENGRGNFPPRFSGLQFPNYSSELNVNALELDDSALYLCASSLAPGQGASPLHFGNGTRLTVT.

The chain has TRBV9 and TRBJ1-3; D unresolved. This CDR3 is 15 amino acids long. Trimming pared 0 bases from V and 3 bases from J, leaving 10 bases between. The germline CDR1 and CDR2 sequences are SGDLS and YYNGEE. The CDR3 region has the DNA TGTGCCAGCAGCGTAGGGTCGGTCATTGGAAACACCATATATTTT. This gives the protein CASSVGSVIGNTIYF.

This clone is a singleton in its sample. The chain has TRBV7-8 and TRBJ2-3; possibly TRBD2 for D (5 bases). Germline assignment: CDR1 SGHVS and CDR2 FQNEAQ. CDR3 length: 16 residues. The ends were cut back, 5 bases at V and 2 bases at J, with 17 bases in the middle. CDR3 sequence (DNA): TGTGCCAGCAGCGCGAAGAGGCGGGTTAACACAGATACGCAGTATTTT. Translated: CASSAKRRVNTDTQYF.

As for this clone: At one end the junction does not follow the germline gene, possibly because of a read error. This chain joins TRBV9 and TRBJ2-7; 11 nucleotides line up with TRBD2. Germline V gene data show CDR1 as SGDLS and CDR2 as YYNGEE. This CDR3 is 17 amino acids long. CDR3 region: CASSAGTGTSGTYGQYF. As DNA, the CDR3 is TGTGCCAGCAGCGCCGGGACAGGGACTAGCGGTACCTACGGGCAGTACTTC.